This T cell receptor (beta chain) was profiled in a study of blood T cell repertoires in COVID-19. About the research overall: The United States, Italy and Spain provided the acute and convalescent COVID-19 samples. Sample material is recorded as cDNA or gDNA derived from T cells, B-cell-depleted T cells, or PBMCs.

This clone has only one observation. In the study's own analysis: The authors estimated nucleated cell counts from reference gene primer amplification. Assay: immunoSEQ multiplex PCR; the TCRdb copy retains only in-frame clones and omits some. V and J calls and clone size are copied from that table; D and trimming were computed from the DNA. In the table there are roughly 140,000 clones, around 90% of which are singletons. Germline lookup yields CDR1 DFQATT and CDR2 SNEGSKA (reference sequence). Trimming removed 1 base at V and 10 bases at J, with 10 bases between. The CDR3 totals 11 residues. Sequenced: peripheral blood. V is TRBV20-1 and J is TRBJ1-1; D is perhaps TRBD1 (5 bases). The source is a human donor in a cohort sampled during active COVID-19. The CDR3 sequence is CSARAPGGAFF. As DNA, the CDR3 is TGCAGTGCTAGAGCCCCGGGGGGAGCTTTCTTT.